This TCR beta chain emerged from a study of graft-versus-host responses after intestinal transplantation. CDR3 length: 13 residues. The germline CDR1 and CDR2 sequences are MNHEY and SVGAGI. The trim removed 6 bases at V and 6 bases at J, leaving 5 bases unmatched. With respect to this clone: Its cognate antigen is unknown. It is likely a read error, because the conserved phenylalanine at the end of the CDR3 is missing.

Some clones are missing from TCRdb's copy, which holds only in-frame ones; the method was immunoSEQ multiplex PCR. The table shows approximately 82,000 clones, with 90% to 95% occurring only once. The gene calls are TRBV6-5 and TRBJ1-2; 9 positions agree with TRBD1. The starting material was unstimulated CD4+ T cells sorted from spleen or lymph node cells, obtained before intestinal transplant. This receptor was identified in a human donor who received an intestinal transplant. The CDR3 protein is CASSPGQGNGYTL. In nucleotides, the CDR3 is TGTGCCAGCAGCCCAGGACAGGGGAATGGCTACACCCTC.